These 19 T cell receptor beta chains were all obtained from the same sample, sequenced in a study of Graves' ophthalmopathy and Graves' hyperthyroidism. CDR3 regions of TCR beta were amplified from RNA transcripts. Amplification began with first-round RT-PCR using HTBI primers, then second-round multiplex PCR was performed. MiXCR, run by TCRdb on the multiplex PCR reads, gives a single entry per CDR3 protein. Among hundreds of thousands of distinct CDR3 sequences, about 24% were seen once, and the ten largest hold approximately 7%. The sequenced material came from peripheral blood. The receptors shown here come from a young woman with stable Graves' hyperthyroidism. Some clones in this sample may be carry-over from other donors' samples.

This clonotype was seen ten or more times. The chain carries TRBV27 and TRBJ2-7, with D possibly matching TRBD1 (5 bases). Germline CDR1 reads MNHEY; CDR2 reads SMNVEV (reference sequence). The V end was cut by 2 bases, the J end by 2 bases, with 16 bases between. CDR3 length: 16 residues. The CDR3 loop is CASSLRSRQGPYEQYF. The CDR3 DNA reads as TGTGCCAGCAGTTTAAGGTCTCGGCAGGGCCCCTACGAGCAGTACTTC.

This clonotype was found many times. The chain recombines TRBV10-1 with TRBJ1-1; possible D gene TRBD1, 5 bases. CDR3 size: 13 residues. V shed 3 bases and J shed 11 bases, with 16 bases lying between them. Germline CDR1 and CDR2: WNHNN and SYGVQD (reference sequence). The CDR3 loop is CASSERQRMRAFF. The CDR3 DNA reads TGCGCCAGCAGTGAACGACAGCGGATGAGGGCTTTCTTT.

This clonotype was detected ten times or more. The chain couples TRBV5-1 to TRBJ2-5; the D call may be TRBD1 or TRBD2 (5 bases each). CDR3 length equals 13 residues. Trimming pared 0 bases from V and 4 bases from J, leaving 7 bases between. Looked up from germline, CDR1 is SGHRS and CDR2 is YFSETQ. CDR3 sequence reads: CASSLAGTETQYF. The DNA for the CDR3 is TGCGCCAGCAGCTTGGCCGGGACAGAGACCCAGTACTTC.

Worth noting for this clonotype: A read error may account for a junction end that differs from germline. V usage is TRBV12-3 or TRBV12-4 and J usage is TRBJ1-2; D is uncertain. This CDR3 has 12 residues. Here the CDR3 DNA reads TGTGCCAGCACTGTCCGAGACTATGGTTACACCTTC. Translation gives CASTVRDYGYTF.

V is TRBV6-5 and J is TRBJ2-4, with D unresolved. CDR3 length equals 16 residues. The germline V gene encodes CDR1 MNHEY and CDR2 SVGAGI. V was pared by 0 bases and J by 6 bases, with 15 bases between. The CDR3 region has the DNA TGTGCCAGCAGTTACTCGAAAGGAATGAAACGAAACATTCAGTACTTC. Translation: CASSYSKGMKRNIQYF.

This clonotype has ten or more counts. V usage is TRBV15 and J usage is TRBJ1-1, with D possibly matching TRBD1 (5 bases). The CDR3 is 16 residues long. The V and J ends lost 3 bases and 10 bases respectively, with 24 bases between them. CDR1 and CDR2 from the germline V gene are LNHNV and YYDKDF (reference sequence). CDR3 protein: CATSRTQGRTSRGAFF. The CDR3, as DNA: TGTGCCACCAGCAGGACTCAGGGTAGGACCTCCCGGGGAGCTTTCTTT.

At least ten counts were recorded for this clonotype. The chain carries TRBV9 and TRBJ2-5, with unresolved D. This CDR3 spans 12 amino acids. Per the germline V gene, CDR1 is SGDLS and CDR2 is YYNGEE. Trimming pared 3 bases from V and 8 bases from J, leaving 11 bases between. In nucleotides, the CDR3 is TGTGCCAGCAGCGCCCAGGACGGAACCCAGTACTTC. Its protein is CASSAQDGTQYF.

This clonotype was seen ten or more times. The chain couples TRBV20-1 to TRBJ2-5, with 11 bases aligning to TRBD1. Trimming removed 4 bases from V and 5 bases from J; junction bases left unmatched: 6. This CDR3 region has 14 residues. The germline V gene encodes CDR1 DFQATT and CDR2 SNEGSKA (reference sequence). For the CDR3, the DNA is TGCAGTGCTACCCGGGACAGGGGGATGGAGACCCAGTACTTC. Translated, it gives CSATRDRGMETQYF.

This clonotype has a count of ten or more. The rearrangement links TRBV11-1 to TRBJ1-2, with a possible D match to TRBD1 (6 bases). Germline lookup yields CDR1 SGHAT and CDR2 FQDESV (reference sequence). The CDR3 covers 14 residues. Trimming cost V 4 bases and J 6 bases, with 15 bases left between them. The CDR3 loop reads CASSSQGMRDGYTF. CDR3 coding DNA: TGTGCCAGCAGCTCTCAGGGGATGAGAGATGGCTACACCTTC.

The rearrangement uses TRBV12-3 or TRBV12-4 and TRBJ2-3, with 10 positions matching TRBD2. The CDR3 extends over 15 amino acids. After removal of 2 bases from V and 6 bases from J, the junction contained 5 bases not matched to a gene. In nucleotides, the CDR3 is TGTGCCAGCAGTTTATCGCATAGCGGGAGGGATACGCAGTATTTT. This codes for CASSLSHSGRDTQYF.

The chain couples TRBV9 to TRBJ2-5; D assignment may be TRBD1 or TRBD2 (5 bases each). Between the trimmed V and J ends, which lost 6 bases and 5 bases, there was a span of 11 bases. This CDR3 is built from 12 residues. Germline values: CDR1 SGDLS, CDR2 YYNGEE. The CDR3 region is CASKGTNETQYF. The CDR3 nucleotides are TGTGCCAGCAAGGGGACCAACGAGACCCAGTACTTC.

This clonotype has a handful of counts. CDR3 DNA sequence: TGTGCCAGCAGTGAAGCCGCCCGGGCTAAGACCTTC. Amino acids: CASSEAARAKTF. This chain joins TRBV6-1 and TRBJ1-2; D call uncertain. CDR1 and CDR2 from the germline V gene are MNHNS and SASEGT. V lost 0 bases, J lost 14 bases, and 13 bases lay in between. The CDR3 runs to 12 residues.

This rearrangement joins TRBV9 to TRBJ2-5, with 10 bases identical to TRBD1. The junction had 5 bases not matched to a gene; V was cut back by 4 bases and J by 2 bases. There are 15 residues in the CDR3. CDR1 and CDR2 (germline): SGDLS, YYNGEE. The CDR3 DNA sequence: TGTGCCAGCAGCATGAGGGACAGGGGACAAGAGACCCAGTACTTC. As protein: CASSMRDRGQETQYF.

This clonotype was seen ten or more times. The chain combines TRBV5-1 with TRBJ1-1; possibly TRBD1 for D (5 bases). The CDR3 runs to 15 residues. The V gene lost 1 base and the J gene lost 1 base, with 11 bases spanning the gap. CDR1 is SGHRS and CDR2 is YFSETQ in the germline V gene. In nucleotides, the CDR3 is TGCGCCAGCAGCTTGACCCCAGGGACGAACACTGAAGCTTTCTTT. The encoded protein is CASSLTPGTNTEAFF.

Many counts were recorded for this clonotype. The chain links TRBV20-1 to TRBJ2-5; TRBD2 might be the D (5 bases). V was trimmed by 3 bases and J by 4 bases, leaving 15 bases between them. The CDR3 is 14 amino acids. Germline V gene sequence: CDR1 DFQATT, CDR2 SNEGSKA (reference sequence). This CDR3 is CSARVGVSPETQYF. CDR3 DNA: TGCAGTGCTAGGGTCGGGGTCTCGCCAGAGACCCAGTACTTC.

This chain connects TRBV6-1 to TRBJ1-2, with a weak D call TRBD1 (6 bases). V shed 6 bases and J shed 2 bases, with 19 bases lying between them. This CDR3 has 16 residues. Looked up from germline, CDR1 is MNHNS and CDR2 is SASEGT. This chain's CDR3 is CASSRPGGAGNYGYTF. The DNA for the CDR3 is TGTGCCAGCAGCCGACCGGGGGGCGCGGGAAACTATGGCTACACCTTC.

This clonotype was found many times. The rearrangement links TRBV20-1 to TRBJ1-3; unclear D gene. Trimming took off 2 bases at V and 0 bases at J, with 11 bases between the two ends. The CDR3 runs to 15 residues. Germline V gene sequence: CDR1 DFQATT, CDR2 SNEGSKA (reference sequence). The CDR3 DNA reads TGCAGTGCTAGACCCCCGTGGGACTCTGGAAACACCATATATTTT. This translates into CSARPPWDSGNTIYF.

This clonotype has at least ten counts. The V and J genes are TRBV6-1 and TRBJ2-5; tentatively, D is TRBD1 or TRBD2 (5 bases each). Looked up from germline, CDR1 is MNHNS and CDR2 is SASEGT. The CDR3 extends over 13 amino acids. The V gene lost 4 bases and the J gene lost 2 bases, with 8 bases spanning the gap. The CDR3 loop is CASSAGGQETQYF. In DNA, the CDR3 is TGTGCCAGCAGTGCTGGGGGACAAGAGACCCAGTACTTC.

This clonotype was seen repeatedly, ten times or more. The chain links TRBV12-3 or TRBV12-4 to TRBJ1-5, with D unclear. Between the trimmed V and J ends, which lost 6 bases and 10 bases, there was a span of 19 bases. This CDR3 has 14 amino acids. The CDR3 loop is CASRNSWSPRPQHF. CDR3 bases: TGTGCCAGCAGAAACTCTTGGAGCCCGAGACCCCAGCATTTT.